Below, one T cell receptor (beta chain) is given with its context. Antigen specificity is unknown. Sequencing was performed with immunoSEQ multiplex PCR; in TCRdb, only in-frame clones are kept and a portion is missing. This table holds about 20,000 clones, 65% to 85% found once. The data originate from a study of T cell therapy after organ transplantation. The CDR3 is made up of 15 amino acids. Germline V CDR1 and CDR2: SGHNT, YYREEE (reference sequence). With 3 bases clipped from V and 5 bases from J, the junction kept 8 bases outside the gene matches. Overall study findings and caveats: Pretherapy CD8 clonality inversely correlated with its fold change after therapy.

The time point was: 20-29 weeks after completion of therapy. The clonotype was recovered from a human patient who had received a solid organ transplant and had CMV disease. Some T cells may be graft donor cells. The chain links TRBV5-4 to TRBJ1-1; 9 positions agree with TRBD1. The sample was CD8+ T cells from blood, taken after autologous CMV-specific T cell therapy. The CDR3 protein is CASSSPGQGGTEAFF. Written as DNA, the CDR3 is TGTGCCAGCAGCTCACCGGGACAGGGAGGGACTGAAGCTTTCTTT.